This T cell receptor beta chain was sequenced for a study of blood T cell repertoires in COVID-19. The wider study: Acute and convalescent COVID-19 specimens originated in the United States, Italy and Spain. PBMCs, B-cell-depleted T cells, or T cells were the source of the cDNA or gDNA that made up the material.

Enrollment of patients from Seattle took place during active infection, with longitudinal follow-up. As processed by the authors: Scientists estimated how many nucleated cells there were by amplifying reference gene primers. Method: immunoSEQ multiplex PCR; TCRdb's copy keeps in-frame clones and lacks some. V and J calls and clone size are as listed in that table; D and trimming were resolved from the DNA. There are 70,000 to 90,000 clones in the sample; roughly 85% occur only once, and roughly 9.6% lies in the top ten. The TCR originated in a man aged 50 or older with COVID-19, enrolled during active disease. Sequenced input: peripheral blood.

The chain's CDR3 is CASSIQAAQGTEAFF. DNA of the CDR3: TGTGCCAGTAGTATTCAAGCAGCCCAGGGAACTGAAGCTTTCTTT. This chain joins TRBV19 and TRBJ1-1, with a tentative D call TRBD1 (5 bases). V lost 3 bases, J lost 5 bases, and 16 bases lay in between. Germline V gene lookup returns CDR1 LNHDA and CDR2 SQIVND (reference sequence). The CDR3 consists of 15 residues.